The 3 T cell receptor beta chains below were found in one sample sequenced in a study of OX40 agonist ivuxolimab in advanced cancers. Sequencing used immunoSEQ multiplex PCR; TCRdb keeps in-frame clones, though not all of them. The sample shows about 76,000 clones, 80% to 90% of them seen only once. The specimen was CD4+ or CD8+ T cells sorted from blood, collected in a trial of the OX40 agonist ivuxolimab. Receptors were obtained from an adult with an advanced solid tumor such as melanoma, head and neck, liver or kidney cancer.

The J gene is TRBJ2-1, the V gene TRBV7-2; the match to TRBD2 covers 9 bases. Germline values: CDR1 SGHTA, CDR2 FQGNSA. The V segment lost 0 bases and the J segment 0 bases; nucleotides outside the gene matches: 15. CDR3 length equals 21 residues. The CDR3 nucleotides read TGTGCCAGCAGCTTAGCTGGACTAGCGTCCAGCGCCATGAGCTCCTACAATGAGCAGTTCTTC. As protein: CASSLAGLASSAMSSYNEQFF.

The chain joins TRBV4-2 to TRBJ2-3, with 14 bases fitting TRBD2. CDR1 LGHNA and CDR2 YNFKEQ come from the germline V gene. The V gene end was trimmed by 5 bases and the J gene end by 4 bases; junction bases not matched to a gene: 5. The CDR3 consists of 16 residues. The CDR3 DNA reads as TGTGCCAGCAGCTCTCAGACTAGCGGGGGGGCAGATACGCAGTATTTT. This encodes CASSSQTSGGADTQYF.

The sample holds a few counts of this clone. V and J are TRBV9 and TRBJ2-1, with D possibly being TRBD2 (7 bases). The CDR3 covers 15 residues. Germline V CDR1 and CDR2: SGDLS, YYNGEE. Trimming stripped 0 bases from V and 7 bases from J, with 14 bases between. In DNA, the CDR3 is TGTGCCAGCAGCGTAGTTGTGGGGGGGCGAAATGAGCAGTTCTTC. Amino acid sequence: CASSVVVGGRNEQFF.